This T cell receptor beta chain comes out of a study of blood T cell repertoires in COVID-19. Data came from immunoSEQ multiplex PCR; TCRdb stores just in-frame clones and leaves some out. The table has about 120,000 clones, about 90% seen once; the top ten hold about 3.8%. This CDR3 contains 14 residues. Trimming shortened V by 4 bases and J by 4 bases, and 13 bases separated the two germline ends. The germline gives CDR1 ENHRY, CDR2 SYGVKD. Sequencing was done on a sample of peripheral blood. The sequence was obtained from a woman aged 55-70 years with COVID-19, enrolled during active disease. The rearrangement links TRBV10-3 to TRBJ1-2; the D gene is possibly TRBD1 (6 bases). Here the CDR3 DNA reads TGTGCCATCAGTGCTGGGGGCCTGGGCTATGGCTACACCTTC. It codes for CAISAGGLGYGYTF.